Listed here are 19 T cell receptor beta chains from one sample, sequenced in a study of vaccination and CD4 T cells after COVID-19. Treatment in this sample: roughly 10-day PBMC culture with coronavirus spike peptide pools or control peptides (ViraFEST assay). These receptors lack a known antigen. The Oncomine TCR Beta short-read assay sequenced DNA from cultured CD4+ T cells. TCRdb itself ran the PCR reads through MiXCR, one entry per CDR3 protein. This table has approximately 20,000 distinct CDR3 sequences, around 55% appearing once. The sequenced sample consisted of CD4+ T cells from blood, cultured in vitro. These TCRs come from a human donor who had recovered from COVID-19.

The V gene is TRBV21-1, the J gene TRBJ2-7; TRBD1 reflects the table's D call only, with no check against the DNA. TRBV21-1 is a listed pseudogene. This CDR3 has 18 residues. This CDR3 reads CASSRPPGEATWGYEQYF. In DNA form, the CDR3 reads TGTGCCAGCAGCCGCCCCCCCGGCGAGGCAACTTGGGGCTACGAGCAGTACTTC.

The rearrangement links TRBV7-3 to TRBJ2-2, with TRBD1 as a possible D gene (6 bases). CDR1 is SGHTA and CDR2 is FQGTGA in the germline V gene. The CDR3 has 14 residues. V was shortened by 6 bases and J by 4 bases, with 12 bases between the two germline ends. The CDR3 DNA sequence: TGTGCCAGCAGGTCAGGGGTGACCACCGGGGAGCTGTTTTTT. It encodes CASRSGVTTGELFF. Filled out from reference TRBV7-3 and TRBJ2-2, the complete variable domain reads GAGVSQTPSNKVTEKGKYVELRCDPISGHTALYWYRQSLGQGPEFLIYFQGTGAADDSGLPNDRFFAVRPEGSVSTLKIQRTERGDSAVYLCASRSGVTTGELFFGEGSRLTVL.

This chain joins TRBV7-2 and TRBJ2-1; 9 bases align to TRBD1. The germline V gene has CDR1 SGHTA and CDR2 FQGNSA. The CDR3 is 15 residues long. Germline trimming cut 0 bases from V and 3 bases from J; bases unmatched to any gene: 0. CDR3 in DNA: TGTGCCAGCAGCTTAGCGGGACAGGGCTACAATGAGCAGTTCTTC. It translates to CASSLAGQGYNEQFF.

The chain employs TRBV11-2 and TRBJ2-7, with unresolved D. The V end lost 6 bases, the J end lost 3 bases, and 12 bases lay between the germline ends. Germline V CDR1 and CDR2: SGHAT, FQNNGV. The CDR3 is made up of 13 amino acids. This CDR3 is CASRRLRNYEQYF. For the CDR3, the DNA is TGTGCCAGCAGGCGACTGAGGAACTACGAGCAGTACTTC.

The CDR3 DNA follows: TGTGCCAGCAGCCCCGGGACTAGCGGACCCACAGATACGCAGTATTTT. Amino acid sequence: CASSPGTSGPTDTQYF. The chain combines TRBV11-3 with TRBJ2-3; 11 positions agree with TRBD2. J lost 2 bases, V lost 5 bases, and 6 bases had no gene match. The CDR3 is made up of 16 amino acids. CDR1 SGHNT and CDR2 YENEEA come from the germline V gene. Filled out from reference TRBV11-3 and TRBJ2-3, the complete variable domain reads EAGVVQSPRYKIIEKKQPVAFWCNPISGHNTLYWYLQNLGQGPELLIRYENEEAVDDSQLPKDRFSAERLKGVDSTLKIQPAELGDSAVYLCASSPGTSGPTDTQYFGPGTRLTVL.

The rearrangement links TRBV7-3 to TRBJ2-1; D is possibly TRBD1 or TRBD2 (8 bases each). Trimming stripped 0 bases from V and 7 bases from J, with 16 bases between. The CDR3 has 16 residues. Germline CDR1 reads SGHTA; CDR2 reads FQGTGA. CDR3 sequence (DNA): TGTGCCAGCAGCTTAACGTCAGGGGGCGGGAGGAATGAGCAGTTCTTC. This gives the protein CASSLTSGGGRNEQFF.

This clonotype was seen more than once but under ten times. V usage is TRBV20-1 and J usage is TRBJ1-4; no reliable D call. Germline lookup yields CDR1 DFQATT and CDR2 SNEGSKA (reference sequence). V lost 5 bases and J 12 bases, leaving 13 bases between the germline ends. The CDR3 is made up of 11 amino acids. CDR3 bases: TGCAGTGCTGGGAGCGGATTGGAACTGTTTTTT. Its translation is CSAGSGLELFF.

The chain combines TRBV7-3 with TRBJ2-5; D uncertain. Trimming removed 6 bases at V and 4 bases at J, with 12 bases between. Germline CDR1 SGHTA, CDR2 FQGTGA. This CDR3 comprises 13 residues. CDR3 residues: CASSLGSRETQYF. The CDR3 region has the DNA TGTGCCAGCAGTCTTGGATCGAGAGAGACCCAGTACTTC.

This chain connects TRBV18 to TRBJ1-2; 7 bases map to TRBD1. The trim removed 4 bases at V and 3 bases at J, leaving 2 bases unmatched. The germline V gene encodes CDR1 KGHSH and CDR2 LQKENI. This CDR3 contains 13 residues. The CDR3 sequence: CASSQGADYGYTF. The CDR3 DNA reads TGTGCCAGCTCACAGGGGGCGGACTATGGCTACACCTTC.

V gene TRBV7-8 combines with J gene TRBJ2-5; TRBD2 might be the D (6 bases). CDR1 and CDR2 (germline): SGHVS, FQNEAQ. V was shortened by 2 bases and J by 4 bases, with 17 bases between the two germline ends. CDR3 length equals 16 residues. CDR3 in DNA: TGTGCCAGCAGCTTAAATCGGGACTCCTCTTCAGAGACCCAGTACTTC. Translated: CASSLNRDSSSETQYF.

The chain is built from TRBV7-2 and TRBJ1-1; D may be TRBD1 (6 bases). CDR3 length: 13 residues. In germline, CDR1 is SGHTA, CDR2 FQGNSA. V was clipped by 4 bases and J by 1 base, with 7 bases between them. The CDR3 DNA is TGTGCCAGCAGCTCGGACAGGAACACTGAAGCTTTCTTT. Its translation is CASSSDRNTEAFF.

This clonotype was detected only a few times. The rearrangement joins TRBV6-1 to TRBJ1-5; D unresolved. CDR1 and CDR2 from the germline V gene are MNHNS and SASEGT. Trimming pared 0 bases from V and 7 bases from J, leaving 10 bases between. The CDR3 extends over 14 amino acids. This chain's CDR3 is CASSEALGLQPQHF. The CDR3 bases are TGTGCCAGCAGTGAAGCTTTAGGGCTGCAGCCCCAGCATTTT.

The chain is built from TRBV19 and TRBJ2-2; D possibly matches TRBD1 or TRBD2 (6 bases each). Germline CDR1 and CDR2: LNHDA and SQIVND (reference sequence). This CDR3 contains 17 residues. V was cut by 1 base and J by 4 bases, with 16 bases left in between. This chain's CDR3 is CASSIVGWGAGTGELFF. The CDR3 DNA reads as TGTGCCAGTAGTATAGTGGGGTGGGGGGCCGGCACCGGGGAGCTGTTTTTT.

This chain joins TRBV20-1 and TRBJ2-7, with 7 nucleotides matching TRBD1. The CDR3 sequence is 15 residues long. With V trimmed by 4 bases and J by 2 bases, 11 bases remained unmatched. Germline values: CDR1 DFQATT, CDR2 SNEGSKA (reference sequence). For the CDR3, the DNA is TGCAGTGCTACGCCAGGACAGGCGCCTGCCTACGAGCAGTACTTC. Encoded protein: CSATPGQAPAYEQYF.

This clonotype was observed a handful of times. This rearrangement joins TRBV5-4 to TRBJ2-3; possibly TRBD1 or TRBD2 for D (5 bases each). Germline values: CDR1 SGHNT, CDR2 YYREEE (reference sequence). Deletions cut 0 bases from V and 2 bases from J, with 13 bases between. The CDR3 consists of 16 residues. The CDR3 spells CASSLGRQGPTDTQYF. CDR3 nucleotides: TGTGCCAGCAGCTTGGGGCGCCAGGGACCCACAGATACGCAGTATTTT.

The V gene is TRBV19, the J gene TRBJ2-1; 11 nucleotides align to TRBD1. CDR3 length: 16 residues. Trimming took 2 bases from V and 7 from J; bases not matched to a gene: 7. Germline V lookup: CDR1 LNHDA, CDR2 SQIVND (reference sequence). Written as DNA, the CDR3 is TGTGCCAGTAGTATACAAGGACAGGGGGCTTTTAATGAGCAGTTCTTC. This encodes CASSIQGQGAFNEQFF.

The chain combines TRBV12-3 or TRBV12-4 with TRBJ2-3; tentative D call: TRBD2 (6 bases). Deletions cut 5 bases from V and 6 bases from J, with 15 bases between. The CDR3 length is 14 residues. In DNA, the CDR3 is TGTGCCAGCAGTAACTCGGGAGACGGGGATACGCAGTATTTT. Translating gives CASSNSGDGDTQYF.

This clonotype was observed a handful of times. The V gene is TRBV25-1, the J gene TRBJ1-2; a possible D gene is TRBD1 (5 bases). The V and J ends lost 3 bases and 2 bases respectively, with 13 bases between them. The CDR3 has 15 residues. The V gene's germline CDR1 is MGHDK and CDR2 SYGVNS. DNA of the CDR3: TGTGCCAGCAGTGATCGCTTACGGGACAACTATGGCTACACCTTC. Its translation: CASSDRLRDNYGYTF.

V is TRBV19 and J is TRBJ1-3, with D possibly TRBD1 on 5 matching bases. This CDR3 region has 15 residues. V was trimmed by 6 bases and J by 4 bases, leaving 16 bases between them. Germline values: CDR1 LNHDA, CDR2 SQIVND (reference sequence). This CDR3 reads CASRSLGQGGNTIYF. CDR3 in DNA: TGTGCCAGTAGATCCTTAGGGCAGGGAGGAAACACCATATATTTT. Supplemented by reference TRBV19 and TRBJ1-3, the full variable domain reads DGGITQSPKYLFRKEGQNVTLSCEQNLNHDAMYWYRQDPGQGLRLIYYSQIVNDFQKGDIAEGYSVSREKKESFPLTVTSAQKNPTAFYLCASRSLGQGGNTIYFGEGSWLTVV.